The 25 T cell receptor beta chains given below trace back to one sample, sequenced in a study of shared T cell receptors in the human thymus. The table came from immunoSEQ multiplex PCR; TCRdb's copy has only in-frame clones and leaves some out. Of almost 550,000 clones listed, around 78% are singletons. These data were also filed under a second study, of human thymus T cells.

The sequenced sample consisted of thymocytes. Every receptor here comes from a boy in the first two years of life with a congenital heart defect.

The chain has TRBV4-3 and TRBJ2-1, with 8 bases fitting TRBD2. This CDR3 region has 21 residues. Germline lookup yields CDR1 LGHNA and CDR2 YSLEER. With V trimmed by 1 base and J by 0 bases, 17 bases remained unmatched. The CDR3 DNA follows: TGCGCCAGCAGCCAAGCTATGGAGCGGGAGAGCAGGATCTTCTCCTACAATGAGCAGTTCTTC. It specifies CASSQAMERESRIFSYNEQFF.

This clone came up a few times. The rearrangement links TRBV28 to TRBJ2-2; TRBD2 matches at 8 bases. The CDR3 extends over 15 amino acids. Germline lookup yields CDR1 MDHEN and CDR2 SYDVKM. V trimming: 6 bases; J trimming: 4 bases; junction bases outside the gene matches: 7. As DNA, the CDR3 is TGTGCCAGCAGGACGGGAGGGTTCCCCACCGGGGAGCTGTTTTTT. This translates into CASRTGGFPTGELFF.

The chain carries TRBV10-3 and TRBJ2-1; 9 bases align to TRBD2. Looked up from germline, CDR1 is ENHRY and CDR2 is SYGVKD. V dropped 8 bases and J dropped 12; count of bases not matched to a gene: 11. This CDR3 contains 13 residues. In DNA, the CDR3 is TGTGCCATCCCGGCTAGCGGGAAGGAAGGGCAGTTCTTC. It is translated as CAIPASGKEGQFF.

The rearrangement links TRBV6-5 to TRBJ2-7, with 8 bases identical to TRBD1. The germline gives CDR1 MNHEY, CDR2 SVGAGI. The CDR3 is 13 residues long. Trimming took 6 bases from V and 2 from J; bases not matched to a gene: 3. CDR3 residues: CASRDRGPYEQYF. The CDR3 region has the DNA TGTGCCAGCAGAGACAGGGGCCCCTACGAGCAGTACTTC.

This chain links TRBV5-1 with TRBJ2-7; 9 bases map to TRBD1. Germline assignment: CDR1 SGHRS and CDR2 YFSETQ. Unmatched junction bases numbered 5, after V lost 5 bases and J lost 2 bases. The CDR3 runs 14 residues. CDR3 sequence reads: CASRAGTGPYEQYF. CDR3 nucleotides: TGCGCCAGCAGGGCCGGGACAGGGCCCTACGAGCAGTACTTC. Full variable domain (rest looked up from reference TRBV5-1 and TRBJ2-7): KAGVTQTPRYLIKTRGQQVTLSCSPISGHRSVSWYQQTPGQGLQFLFEYFSETQRNKGNFPGRFSGRQFSNSRSEMNVSTLELGDSALYLCASRAGTGPYEQYFGPGTRLTVT.

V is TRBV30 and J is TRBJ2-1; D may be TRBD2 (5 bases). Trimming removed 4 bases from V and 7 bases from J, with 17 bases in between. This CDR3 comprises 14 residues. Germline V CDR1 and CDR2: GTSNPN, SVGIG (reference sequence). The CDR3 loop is CAWMPGFKRNEQFF. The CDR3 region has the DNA TGTGCCTGGATGCCGGGATTCAAGAGGAATGAGCAGTTCTTC.

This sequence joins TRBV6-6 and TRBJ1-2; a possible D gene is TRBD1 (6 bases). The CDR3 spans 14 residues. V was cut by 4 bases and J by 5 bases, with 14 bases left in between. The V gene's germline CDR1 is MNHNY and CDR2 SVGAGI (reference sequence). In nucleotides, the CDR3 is TGTGCCAGCAGTTCCCCCTCAGGGGAGTATGGCTACACCTTC. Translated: CASSSPSGEYGYTF.

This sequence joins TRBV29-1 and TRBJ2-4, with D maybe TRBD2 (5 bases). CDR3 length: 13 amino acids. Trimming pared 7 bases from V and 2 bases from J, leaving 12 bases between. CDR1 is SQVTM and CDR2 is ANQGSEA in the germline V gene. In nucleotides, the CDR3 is TGCAGCGCGGGGTGGGGTCCCAAAAACATTCAGTACTTC. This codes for CSAGWGPKNIQYF.

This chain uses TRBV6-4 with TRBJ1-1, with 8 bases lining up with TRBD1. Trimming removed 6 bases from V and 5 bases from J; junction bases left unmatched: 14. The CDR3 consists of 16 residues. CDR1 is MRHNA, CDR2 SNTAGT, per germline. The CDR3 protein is CASSGDNQGANTEAFF. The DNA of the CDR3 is TGTGCCAGCAGCGGGGATAATCAGGGGGCAAATACTGAAGCTTTCTTT.

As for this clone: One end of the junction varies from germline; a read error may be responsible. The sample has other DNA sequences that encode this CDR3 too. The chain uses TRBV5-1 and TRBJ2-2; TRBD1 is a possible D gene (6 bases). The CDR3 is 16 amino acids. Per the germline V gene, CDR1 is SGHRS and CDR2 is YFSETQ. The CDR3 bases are TGCGCCAGCAGCTTGGTTGGGGGCGCCCACACCGGGGAGTTGTTTTTT. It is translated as CASSLVGGAHTGELFF.

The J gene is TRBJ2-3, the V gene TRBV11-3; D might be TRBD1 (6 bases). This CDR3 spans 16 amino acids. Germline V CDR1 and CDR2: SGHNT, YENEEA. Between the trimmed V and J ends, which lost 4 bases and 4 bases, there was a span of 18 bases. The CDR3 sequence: CASSSSRTVRADTQYF. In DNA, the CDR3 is TGTGCCAGCAGCTCCTCGCGGACAGTTCGTGCAGATACGCAGTATTTT.

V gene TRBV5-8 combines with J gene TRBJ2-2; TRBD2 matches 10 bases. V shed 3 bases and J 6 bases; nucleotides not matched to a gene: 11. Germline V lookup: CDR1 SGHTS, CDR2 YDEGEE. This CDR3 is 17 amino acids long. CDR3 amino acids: CASSSRLASGSPGELFF. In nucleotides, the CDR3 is TGTGCCAGCAGCTCACGTCTCGCTAGCGGGAGTCCCGGGGAGCTGTTTTTT.

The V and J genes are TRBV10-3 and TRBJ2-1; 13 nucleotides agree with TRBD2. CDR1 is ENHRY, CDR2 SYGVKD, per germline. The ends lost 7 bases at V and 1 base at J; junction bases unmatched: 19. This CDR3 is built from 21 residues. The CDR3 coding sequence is TGTGCCATCACCCAGGGGTCGAAAACTAGCGGGAGGGCTCTGTCCTACAATGAGCAGTTCTTC. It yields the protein CAITQGSKTSGRALSYNEQFF.

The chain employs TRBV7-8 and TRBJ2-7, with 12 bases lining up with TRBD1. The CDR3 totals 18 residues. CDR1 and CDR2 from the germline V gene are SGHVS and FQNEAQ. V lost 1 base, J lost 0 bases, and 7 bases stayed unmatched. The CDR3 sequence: CASSLGDRGRFPSYEQYF. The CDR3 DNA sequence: TGTGCCAGCAGCTTAGGGGACAGGGGGCGGTTTCCCTCCTACGAGCAGTACTTC. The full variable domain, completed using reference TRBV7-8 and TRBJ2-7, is GAGVSQSPRYKVAKRGQDVALRCDPISGHVSLFWYQQALGQGPEFLTYFQNEAQLDKSGLPSDRFFAERPEGSVSTLKIQRTQQEDSAVYLCASSLGDRGRFPSYEQYFGPGTRLTVT.

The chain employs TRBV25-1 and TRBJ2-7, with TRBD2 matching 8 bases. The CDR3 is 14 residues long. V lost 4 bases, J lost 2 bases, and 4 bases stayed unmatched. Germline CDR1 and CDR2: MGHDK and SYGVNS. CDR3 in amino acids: CASSGAGAPYEQYF. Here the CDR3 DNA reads TGTGCCAGCAGTGGAGCGGGAGCCCCCTACGAGCAGTACTTC.

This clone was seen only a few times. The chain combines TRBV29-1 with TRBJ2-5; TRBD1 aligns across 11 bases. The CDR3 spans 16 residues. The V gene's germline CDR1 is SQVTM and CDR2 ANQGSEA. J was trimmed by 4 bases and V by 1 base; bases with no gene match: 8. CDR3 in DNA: TGCAGCGTTGAAGTTCTGGGACAGGGGGTCCCAGAGACCCAGTACTTC. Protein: CSVEVLGQGVPETQYF.

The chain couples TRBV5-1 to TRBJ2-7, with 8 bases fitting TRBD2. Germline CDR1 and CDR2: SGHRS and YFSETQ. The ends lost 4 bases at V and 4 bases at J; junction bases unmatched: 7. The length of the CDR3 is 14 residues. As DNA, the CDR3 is TGCGCCAGCAGCACCGGGACTAGAGCTTACGAGCAGTACTTC. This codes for CASSTGTRAYEQYF. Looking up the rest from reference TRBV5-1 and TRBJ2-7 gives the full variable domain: KAGVTQTPRYLIKTRGQQVTLSCSPISGHRSVSWYQQTPGQGLQFLFEYFSETQRNKGNFPGRFSGRQFSNSRSEMNVSTLELGDSALYLCASSTGTRAYEQYFGPGTRLTVT.

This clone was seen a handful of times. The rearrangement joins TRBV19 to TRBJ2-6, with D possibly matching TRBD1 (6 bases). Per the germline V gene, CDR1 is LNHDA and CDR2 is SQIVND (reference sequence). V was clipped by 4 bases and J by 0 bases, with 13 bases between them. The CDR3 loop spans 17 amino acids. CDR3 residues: CASSTGTPDSGANVLTF. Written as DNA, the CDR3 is TGTGCCAGTAGTACCGGGACACCCGACTCTGGGGCCAACGTCCTGACTTTC.

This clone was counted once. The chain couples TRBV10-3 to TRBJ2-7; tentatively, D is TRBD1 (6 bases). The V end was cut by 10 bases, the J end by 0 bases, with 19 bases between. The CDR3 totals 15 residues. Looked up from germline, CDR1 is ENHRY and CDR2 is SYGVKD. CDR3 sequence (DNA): TGTGCCACCCTAACAGGGACAAAACCCTCCTACGAGCAGTACTTC. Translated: CATLTGTKPSYEQYF.

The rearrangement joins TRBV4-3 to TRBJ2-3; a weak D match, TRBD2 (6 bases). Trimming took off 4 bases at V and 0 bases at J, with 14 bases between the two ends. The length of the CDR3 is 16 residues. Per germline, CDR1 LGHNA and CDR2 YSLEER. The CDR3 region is CASSRSGTSSTDTQYF. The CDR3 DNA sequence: TGCGCCAGCAGCCGATCCGGGACTTCGAGCACAGATACGCAGTATTTT.

CDR3 in amino acids: CASSLHRTGACRQYF. The CDR3 region has the DNA TGTGCCAGCAGCTTGCACCGGACAGGGGCCTGCAGGCAGTACTTC. The genes are TRBV7-2 and TRBJ2-7, with 9 bases lining up with TRBD1. CDR1 and CDR2 from the germline V gene are SGHTA and FQGNSA. The CDR3 has 15 amino acids. V dropped 3 bases and J dropped 9; count of bases not matched to a gene: 12.

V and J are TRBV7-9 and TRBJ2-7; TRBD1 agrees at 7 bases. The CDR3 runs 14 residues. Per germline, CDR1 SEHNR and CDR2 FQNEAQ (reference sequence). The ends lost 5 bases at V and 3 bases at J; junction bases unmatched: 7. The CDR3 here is CASSPRDRYYEQYF. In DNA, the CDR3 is TGTGCCAGCAGCCCTCGGGACAGATACTACGAGCAGTACTTC.

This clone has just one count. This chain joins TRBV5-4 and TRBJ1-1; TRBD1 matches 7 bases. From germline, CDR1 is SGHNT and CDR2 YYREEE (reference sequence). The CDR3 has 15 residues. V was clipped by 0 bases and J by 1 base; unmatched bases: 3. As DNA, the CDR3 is TGTGCCAGCAGCTTGGGAGGGGGCGCGAACACTGAAGCTTTCTTT. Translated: CASSLGGGANTEAFF.

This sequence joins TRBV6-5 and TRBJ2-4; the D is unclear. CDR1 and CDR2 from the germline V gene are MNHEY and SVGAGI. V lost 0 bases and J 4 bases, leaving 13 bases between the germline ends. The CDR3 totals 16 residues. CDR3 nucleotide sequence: TGTGCCAGCAGTTACTCGAGCGAGCGTGCGAAAAACATTCAGTACTTC. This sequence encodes CASSYSSERAKNIQYF.

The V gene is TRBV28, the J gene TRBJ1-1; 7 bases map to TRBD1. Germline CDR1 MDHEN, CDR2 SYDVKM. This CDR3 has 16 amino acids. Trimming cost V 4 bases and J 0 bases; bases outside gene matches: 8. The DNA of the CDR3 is TGTGCCAGCAGTTCCGGACAGGCCGGAGTGAACACTGAAGCTTTCTTT. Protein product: CASSSGQAGVNTEAFF.